The entry that follows covers one T cell receptor beta chain sequence. No cognate antigen has been identified for it. Base quality data are lacking; no much larger clone is found one base away. Via the germline V gene, CDR1 is SNHLY and CDR2 FYNNEI. The CDR3 has 13 amino acids, counting the end cysteine and phenylalanine. Only CDR3 DNA is held: 39 bases, read in frame from base 1. V is trimmed back by 4 bases and J by 7 bases, and the junction contains 2 bases that no gene match accounts for. This entry is derived from a study of T cell repertoires in ileal Crohn's disease (dated by TCRdb to the late 2010s). Concerning the study at large: Median disease duration was about eight years, and about 40% of patients were identified as active smokers at the time of surgery. Every patient underwent surgery because of a complication, which was stricturing disease in approximately 61% of cases and penetrating disease in approximately 40%. About half of the patients received postoperative therapy: under 13 received thiopurines and 18 received anti-TNF agents. TCR repertoire analysis was done in roughly 57 Crohn's disease patients from a prospective multicentre cohort. The study ran alongside a multicentre cohort designed to identify predictors of early endoscopic recurrence after ileocolonic resection. A Rutgeerts score above i0 was used to define endoscopic postoperative recurrence. A total of around 170 mucosal samples from some 50 patients were sequenced, collected from several sites on the surgical specimen as well as at postoperative endoscopy. Summary of the overall study and its limitations: Compared with CD4 T cells, sorted CD8 T cells contained more high-frequency clones, which suggests that the mucosal expansions were mostly CD8. Higher high-frequency clone percentages at surgery were associated with endoscopic recurrence; all patients with clonality above 26.8% (18/57) had recurrence. Only a subgroup of patients, of unstated size, had mucosal CD4 and CD8 T cells sorted and sequenced. Patients who were active smokers at surgery had a significantly higher proportion of clonal expansions than non-smokers (around 24% vs 18%, p=0.02).

Adults with ileal or ileocolonic Crohn's disease and an indication for ileocolonic resection were eligible for inclusion. Whole ileal mucosal biopsies were kept frozen at -80 degrees C prior to DNA extraction. Genomic DNA was isolated from frozen whole biopsies using a TRizol-based method, and the DNA was quantified with a NanoDrop 2000 spectrophotometer. Around 460 nanograms of biopsy DNA per sample were submitted for commercial TCRB immunosequencing. A two-step, amplification bias-controlled multiplex PCR was used by Adaptive Biotechnology to amplify CDR3 regions from genomic DNA. Primers covering every V and J gene segment were used in the first PCR, while barcodes and Illumina adapters were added in the second PCR. CDR3 libraries were sequenced on an Illumina instrument. The published analysis was carried out like this. Vendor-provided pipelines were combined with custom analysis of raw data in R/Bioconductor under R version 3.3.0. Clonality, ranging from 0 to 1, was calculated as the inverse of the normalised Shannon entropy of all productive clones. High-frequency clones were defined as the repertoire share of the top 100 clones, retaining only clones passing a 95% confidence test. Repertoire diversity was measured with the Simpson index, and overlap between samples was measured with the Morisita-Horn index. Not all clones reach the TCRdb copy of this immuneACCESS table, which keeps in-frame sequences only. Checked studies attribute under half of the gap to unresolved V genes and leave the rest unexplained. D and trimming were read from the DNA, whereas the V and J calls and clone size are those reported in that table. The sample table shows around 16,000 clones, and 90% to 95% are seen once. About 3.7% of the sample is in the top ten clones.

The V gene is TRBV2 and the J gene is TRBJ2-1; TRBD1 agrees with 9 junctional bases. The source material was ileal tissue. The sequence was obtained from an adult with Crohn's disease. The CDR3 protein sequence reads: CASSGQGVNEQFF. The bases read TGTGCCAGCAGTGGACAGGGGGTAAATGAGCAGTTCTTC.